A single sample is the source of the 32 T cell receptor beta chains below, sequenced in a study of blood T cell repertoires in COVID-19. The table came from immunoSEQ multiplex PCR; TCRdb's copy has only in-frame clones and leaves some out. The sample carries roughly 29,000 clones, 70% to 90% recorded once. What was sequenced was peripheral blood. The source is a human donor in a cohort sampled during active COVID-19.

This chain links TRBV7-8 with TRBJ2-5, with TRBD2 matching over 8 bases. Germline loops: CDR1 SGHVS, CDR2 FQNEAQ. J gave up 5 bases and V 1 base, and 9 bases lay outside the gene matches. The CDR3 length is 16 residues. CDR3 sequence (DNA): TGTGCCAGCAGCTTAGGGGATCGGGGGGGGTCGGAGACCCAGTACTTC. As protein: CASSLGDRGGSETQYF.

CDR3 protein: CAIRTGANYGYTF. CDR3 coding DNA: TGTGCCATAAGGACAGGAGCTAACTATGGCTACACCTTC. J is TRBJ1-2 and V is TRBV2; TRBD1 aligns across 7 bases. Germline CDR1 is SNHLY and CDR2 is FYNNEI. The CDR3 is 13 amino acids. Trimming at V came to 10 bases and at J to 0 bases, leaving 5 bases not matched to a gene. Drawing the rest from reference TRBV2 and TRBJ1-2, the complete variable domain is EPEVTQTPSHQVTQMGQEVILRCVPISNHLYFYWYRQILGQKVEFLVSFYNNEISEKSEIFDDQFSVERPDGSNFTLKIRSTKLEDSAMYFCAIRTGANYGYTFGSGTRLTVV.

V is TRBV18 and J is TRBJ2-3; D remains ambiguous. CDR1 and CDR2 from the germline V gene are KGHSH and LQKENI. CDR3 length equals 14 residues. The V end lost 3 bases, the J end lost 1 base, and 8 bases lay between the germline ends. The CDR3 sequence is CASSPGSRTDTQYF. CDR3 bases: TGTGCCAGCTCACCCGGGTCCCGCACAGATACGCAGTATTTT. Together with reference TRBV18 and TRBJ2-3, the CDR3 gives the full variable domain: NAGVMQNPRHLVRRRGQEARLRCSPMKGHSHVYWYRQLPEEGLKFMVYLQKENIIDESGMPKERFSAEFPKEGPSILRIQQVVRGDSAAYFCASSPGSRTDTQYFGPGTRLTVL.

CDR3 nucleotides: TGTGCCAGCTCACCAACGGACAGGGTTAACTATGGCTACACCTTC. Its translation: CASSPTDRVNYGYTF. The V call is TRBV18, the J call TRBJ1-2, with 8 nucleotides matching TRBD1. V trimming: 2 bases; J trimming: 1 base; junction bases outside the gene matches: 3. The CDR3 totals 15 residues. CDR1 KGHSH and CDR2 LQKENI come from the germline V gene.

The chain links TRBV5-5 to TRBJ2-1; 8 bases align to TRBD2. The V segment lost 3 bases and the J segment 9 bases; nucleotides outside the gene matches: 5. Germline CDR1 SGHKS, CDR2 YYEKEE (reference sequence). The CDR3 extends over 13 amino acids. The CDR3 loop is CASSYGGASEQFF. CDR3 nucleotide sequence: TGTGCCAGCAGCTACGGGGGGGCCAGTGAGCAGTTCTTC.

The J gene is TRBJ1-5, the V gene TRBV15, with D tentatively TRBD1 (6 bases). Germline values: CDR1 LNHNV, CDR2 YYDKDF (reference sequence). CDR3 size: 18 residues. The V gene lost 4 bases and the J gene lost 0 bases, with 19 bases spanning the gap. CDR3: CATSNPRTDPYSNQPQHF. The CDR3 region has the DNA TGTGCCACCAGCAACCCCCGGACAGACCCTTATAGCAATCAGCCCCAGCATTTT.

This clone was picked up one time. The gene calls are TRBV4-1 and TRBJ2-1, with 9 bases identical to TRBD1. The CDR3 contains 16 residues. With V trimmed by 7 bases and J by 5 bases, 12 bases remained unmatched. CDR1 and CDR2 (germline): MGHRA, YSYEKL. DNA for the CDR3: TGCGCCAGCAACAAAGGGGGTGGGACAGGGAACAATGAGCAGTTCTTC. It translates to CASNKGGGTGNNEQFF.

This clone was seen only a few times. The rearrangement joins TRBV19 to TRBJ2-7; maybe TRBD2 (6 bases). The V gene's germline CDR1 is LNHDA and CDR2 SQIVND (reference sequence). Trimming stripped 3 bases from V and 2 bases from J, with 14 bases between. The CDR3 spans 15 residues. The CDR3 DNA is TGTGCCAGTAGTATTGGCGGGACGCGGACCTACGAGCAGTACTTC. Translation: CASSIGGTRTYEQYF. Full variable domain (missing parts from reference TRBV19 and TRBJ2-7): DGGITQSPKYLFRKEGQNVTLSCEQNLNHDAMYWYRQDPGQGLRLIYYSQIVNDFQKGDIAEGYSVSREKKESFPLTVTSAQKNPTAFYLCASSIGGTRTYEQYFGPGTRLTVT.

The V and J genes are TRBV4-2 and TRBJ1-4, with a weak D call TRBD1 (5 bases). The CDR3 covers 16 residues. With 0 bases removed from V and 5 bases from J, the gap between germline ends came to 13 bases. Germline V gene lookup returns CDR1 LGHNA and CDR2 YNFKEQ. CDR3 nucleotides: TGTGCCAGCAGCCAAGAGGGGGGGGTAAGGAATGAAAAACTGTTTTTT. Encoded protein: CASSQEGGVRNEKLFF.

This sequence joins TRBV2 and TRBJ2-1; 14 nucleotides line up with TRBD2. Germline CDR1 reads SNHLY; CDR2 reads FYNNEI. Unmatched junction bases numbered 15, after V lost 6 bases and J lost 8 bases. The CDR3 loop spans 18 amino acids. The CDR3 DNA follows: TGTGCCAGCAGAGGACTAGCGGGGGGATTGGTCCGAGGGGATGAGCAGTTCTTC. Translating gives CASRGLAGGLVRGDEQFF.

The rearrangement uses TRBV5-5 and TRBJ2-5; 9 bases map to TRBD1. CDR1 is SGHKS and CDR2 is YYEKEE in the germline V gene (reference sequence). V was pared by 4 bases and J by 1 base, with 11 bases of the junction left unmatched. CDR3 length: 17 amino acids. The CDR3 sequence: CASSPLDRGSRQETQYF. In DNA form, the CDR3 reads TGTGCCAGCAGCCCCCTAGACAGGGGGTCCCGCCAAGAGACCCAGTACTTC.

V is TRBV5-1 and J is TRBJ2-2, with 7 bases fitting TRBD2. The CDR3 totals 15 residues. V trimming: 0 bases; J trimming: 8 bases; junction bases outside the gene matches: 7. Germline lookup yields CDR1 SGHRS and CDR2 YFSETQ. Here the CDR3 reads CASSLAAAGEGELFF. DNA for the CDR3: TGCGCCAGCAGCTTGGCGGCGGCGGGGGAGGGGGAGCTGTTTTTT.

This clone was detected once. This chain's CDR3 is CASSQGGQGTYNSPLHF. CDR3 DNA sequence: TGTGCCAGCAGCCAAGGGGGACAGGGAACATATAATTCACCCCTCCACTTT. The chain combines TRBV3-1 (or the pseudogene TRBV3-2) with TRBJ1-6; 9 bases map to TRBD1. The CDR3 totals 17 residues. V trimming: 1 base; J trimming: 4 bases; junction bases outside the gene matches: 5. CDR1 LGHDT and CDR2 YNNKEL come from the germline V gene (reference sequence).

J is TRBJ2-7 and V is TRBV11-1, with D maybe TRBD1 (6 bases). V was clipped by 6 bases and J by 0 bases, with 18 bases between them. Germline lookup yields CDR1 SGHAT and CDR2 FQDESV (reference sequence). This CDR3 comprises 16 residues. CDR3 residues: CASSFPGAANSYEQYF. For the CDR3, the DNA is TGTGCCAGCAGTTTCCCAGGGGCCGCCAACTCCTACGAGCAGTACTTC.

CDR3 loop: CSVEVTANMNTEAFF. CDR3 nucleotides: TGCAGCGTTGAGGTAACAGCAAACATGAACACTGAAGCTTTCTTT. This chain uses TRBV29-1 with TRBJ1-1; D remains ambiguous. The CDR3 has 15 amino acids. The V end lost 3 bases, the J end lost 0 bases, and 14 bases lay between the germline ends. From germline, CDR1 is SQVTM and CDR2 ANQGSEA. The full variable domain, in which reference TRBV29-1 and TRBJ1-1 provide the parts outside the CDR3, is SAVISQKPSRDICQRGTSLTIQCQVDSQVTMMFWYRQQPGQSLTLIATANQGSEATYESGFVIDKFPISRPNLTFSTLTVSNMSPEDSSIYLCSVEVTANMNTEAFFGQGTRLTVV.

On this clone itself: The same CDR3 is also encoded by other DNA sequences in this sample. The rearrangement joins TRBV13 to TRBJ2-6, with 12 bases identical to TRBD2. V lost 5 bases and J lost 3; bases outside the gene matches: 11. The CDR3 extends over 19 amino acids. Germline-derived CDR1 and CDR2 are PRHDT and FYEKMQ (reference sequence). The CDR3 reads CASSQASLAGGRGANVLTF. DNA for the CDR3: TGTGCCAGCAGCCAAGCCTCACTAGCGGGGGGTCGTGGGGCCAACGTCCTGACTTTC.

In nucleotides, the CDR3 is TGTGCCAGCAGTTATGCGGGGGGTAATGAAAAACTGTTTTTT. The encoded protein is CASSYAGGNEKLFF. The chain joins TRBV27 to TRBJ1-4; possibly TRBD1 for D (5 bases). In germline, CDR1 is MNHEY, CDR2 SMNVEV (reference sequence). This CDR3 has 14 residues. V lost 4 bases and J 4 bases, leaving 10 bases between the germline ends.

Only one count was recorded for this clone. V and J are TRBV19 and TRBJ2-7, with D perhaps matching TRBD2 (6 bases). Germline CDR1 reads LNHDA; CDR2 reads SQIVND (reference sequence). This CDR3 spans 13 amino acids. V lost 3 bases and J lost 2, with 8 bases in between. CDR3: CASSIGSTYEQYF. CDR3 bases: TGTGCCAGTAGTATCGGGAGTACCTACGAGCAGTACTTC.

This clone was recorded once. The rearrangement links TRBV29-1 to TRBJ1-2; the match to TRBD1 covers 7 bases. Germline V gene sequence: CDR1 SQVTM, CDR2 ANQGSEA. The CDR3 is 13 amino acids. The V and J ends lost 4 bases and 8 bases, in that order; junction bases with no gene match: 10. The CDR3 DNA sequence: TGCAGCGTTGGGGGAACAGGGGCGCAGGGCTACACCTTC. Protein product: CSVGGTGAQGYTF.

The chain couples TRBV28 to TRBJ2-7, with 15 bases fitting TRBD2. The J segment lost 0 bases and the V segment lost 7 bases, leaving 7 bases of the junction unmatched. Germline V gives CDR1 MDHEN, CDR2 SYDVKM. The CDR3 totals 17 residues. This CDR3 is CASTRGLAGGSSYEQYF. CDR3 DNA sequence: TGTGCCAGCACTCGGGGACTAGCGGGGGGCAGCTCCTACGAGCAGTACTTC.

The gene calls are TRBV10-3 and TRBJ2-3; 7 nucleotides line up with TRBD1. Germline V gene lookup returns CDR1 ENHRY and CDR2 SYGVKD. CDR3 length: 14 residues. Germline trimming cut 6 bases from V and 6 bases from J; bases unmatched to any gene: 9. CDR3 protein: CAISPDRVVDTQYF. The CDR3 bases are TGTGCCATCAGCCCCGACAGGGTGGTGGATACGCAGTATTTT.

This rearrangement joins TRBV7-2 to TRBJ2-2; unclear D gene. The CDR3 is 13 amino acids. V gave up 5 bases and J gave up 4 bases, with 8 bases separating them. From germline, CDR1 is SGHTA and CDR2 FQGNSA. The CDR3 reads CASSLSSTGELFF. The CDR3 DNA follows: TGTGCCAGCAGCCTTAGCTCCACCGGGGAGCTGTTTTTT.

The chain uses TRBV30 and TRBJ1-1, with TRBD1 identical over 7 bases. CDR3 length equals 14 residues. The germline V gene encodes CDR1 GTSNPN and CDR2 SVGIG (reference sequence). CDR3 residues: CGSAQGPMNTEAFF. Here the CDR3 DNA reads TGTGGCTCCGCACAGGGGCCGATGAACACTGAAGCTTTCTTT. The variable domain in full, with the rest retrieved from reference TRBV30 and TRBJ1-1, is SQTIHQWPATLVQPVGSPLSLECTVEGTSNPNLYWYRQAAGRGLQLLFYSVGIGQISSEVPQNLSASRPQDRQFILSSKKLLLSDSGFYLCGSAQGPMNTEAFFGQGTRLTVV.

This sequence joins TRBV5-8 and TRBJ2-5, with 9 bases matching TRBD2. V shed 0 bases and J 1 base; nucleotides not matched to a gene: 13. This CDR3 comprises 19 residues. The germline V gene has CDR1 SGHTS and CDR2 YDEGEE. The CDR3, as DNA: TGTGCCAGCAGCTTGGCCGGTGCGGGGGGGCTTGATACCCAAGAGACCCAGTACTTC. Translated, it gives CASSLAGAGGLDTQETQYF. Together with reference TRBV5-8 and TRBJ2-5, the CDR3 gives the full variable domain: EAGVTQSPTHLIKTRGQQATLRCSPISGHTSVYWYQQALGLGLQFLLWYDEGEERNRGNFPPRFSGRQFPNYSSELNVNALELEDSALYLCASSLAGAGGLDTQETQYFGPGTRLLVL.

This chain links TRBV2 with TRBJ2-7; a weak D match, TRBD1 (6 bases). V was shortened by 5 bases and J by 0 bases, with 11 bases between the two germline ends. Germline CDR1 is SNHLY and CDR2 is FYNNEI. CDR3 length equals 14 residues. CDR3 loop: CASSPDRSSYEQYF. The CDR3, as DNA: TGTGCCAGCAGTCCCGACAGGAGCTCCTACGAGCAGTACTTC.

J is TRBJ2-3 and V is TRBV24-1; D remains ambiguous. The CDR3 is 13 amino acids. Germline lookup yields CDR1 KGHDR and CDR2 SFDVKD. Between the trimmed V and J ends, which lost 4 bases and 0 bases, there was a span of 4 bases. The DNA of the CDR3 is TGTGCCACCAGTGAGAGTAGCACAGATACGCAGTATTTT. It encodes CATSESSTDTQYF.

The CDR3 region has the DNA TGCGCCAGCAGCTTGGGTTGGCAGGGCGATATGAACACTGAAGCTTTCTTT. This gives the protein CASSLGWQGDMNTEAFF. This chain uses TRBV5-1 with TRBJ1-1, with D perhaps matching TRBD1 (5 bases). Between the trimmed V and J ends, which lost 0 bases and 0 bases, there was a span of 15 bases. The CDR3 sequence is 17 residues long. Germline CDR1 reads SGHRS; CDR2 reads YFSETQ. Full variable domain (missing parts from reference TRBV5-1 and TRBJ1-1): KAGVTQTPRYLIKTRGQQVTLSCSPISGHRSVSWYQQTPGQGLQFLFEYFSETQRNKGNFPGRFSGRQFSNSRSEMNVSTLELGDSALYLCASSLGWQGDMNTEAFFGQGTRLTVV.

This clone was found a few times. The sample holds other DNA sequences that translate to the same CDR3. This chain connects TRBV5-1 to TRBJ2-3; 9 nucleotides agree with TRBD2. Germline loops: CDR1 SGHRS, CDR2 YFSETQ. The junction had 16 bases not matched to a gene; V was cut back by 4 bases and J by 4 bases. The CDR3 runs 18 residues. The CDR3 here is CASSGAYRAGGISDTQYF. The DNA of the CDR3 is TGCGCCAGCAGCGGAGCTTACAGGGCGGGGGGGATTTCAGATACGCAGTATTTT.

This chain joins TRBV29-1 and TRBJ2-7; 9 nucleotides match TRBD2. Germline V lookup: CDR1 SQVTM, CDR2 ANQGSEA. V gave up 5 bases and J gave up 3 bases; unmatched junction bases: 8. CDR3 size: 14 residues. The CDR3 nucleotides are TGCAGCGTTCAAGCGGGGGGCCTCGGCTACGAGCAGTACTTC. Residues: CSVQAGGLGYEQYF.

The J gene is TRBJ1-4, the V gene TRBV7-2; the match to TRBD1 covers 8 bases. The V and J ends lost 3 bases and 5 bases, in that order; junction bases with no gene match: 11. The CDR3 covers 17 residues. Per the germline V gene, CDR1 is SGHTA and CDR2 is FQGNSA. The CDR3 DNA reads TGTGCCAGCAGCTTGACTGGGACAGGTGTCCGGAATGAAAAACTGTTTTTT. Its translation: CASSLTGTGVRNEKLFF.

V and J are TRBV5-1 and TRBJ1-5; TRBD1 aligns across 9 bases. Unmatched junction bases numbered 4, after V lost 3 bases and J lost 3 bases. CDR1 and CDR2 (germline): SGHRS, YFSETQ. This CDR3 is 15 amino acids long. The DNA for the CDR3 is TGCGCCAGCAGCTCCGGGACAGGGTACAATCAGCCCCAGCATTTT. This sequence encodes CASSSGTGYNQPQHF.

This chain links TRBV6-5 with TRBJ1-1; no reliable D call. V lost 8 bases and J 2 bases, leaving 15 bases between the germline ends. The CDR3 loop spans 14 amino acids. CDR1 is MNHEY and CDR2 is SVGAGI in the germline V gene. The CDR3 sequence is CASLTVRGNTEAFF. The CDR3 region has the DNA TGTGCCAGCTTAACAGTGCGGGGAAACACTGAAGCTTTCTTT.